This paragraph covers one T cell receptor (beta chain) sequence. The sample originates from a study of blood T cell repertoires in COVID-19. Deletions cut 6 bases from V and 3 bases from J, with 10 bases between. Per the germline V gene, CDR1 is SGDLS and CDR2 is YYNGEE. The CDR3 covers 14 residues. Generated by immunoSEQ multiplex PCR, the TCRdb table keeps only in-frame clones and is missing some. The sample shows 100,000 or so clones, roughly 76% of them seen only once. This TCR was recovered from a human donor in a cohort sampled during active COVID-19. The sequenced material came from peripheral blood. The V and J genes are TRBV9 and TRBJ2-6; D ambiguous. For the CDR3, the DNA is TGTGCCAGCAATCTCGAGGTTGGGGCCAACGTCCTGACTTTC. This codes for CASNLEVGANVLTF.